The present entry profiles one TCR beta chain with its context. The CDR3 spans 13 residues. V dropped 8 bases and J dropped 1 base, with 9 bases sitting between them. Looked up from germline, CDR1 is MRHNA and CDR2 is SNTAGT. The sample comes from a study of blood T cell repertoires in COVID-19. The data were produced by immunoSEQ multiplex PCR, yet TCRdb's version contains in-frame clones alone and is incomplete. Altogether around 160,000 clones are present, more than 75% being singletons, with the ten largest covering approximately 12%. The sequence derives from a man aged 60 to 75 with active or convalescent COVID-19. Specimen: peripheral blood. This chain connects TRBV6-4 to TRBJ2-1, with D unclear. CDR3 nucleotide sequence: TGTGCCAGCGCGCCCCAATCCTACAATGAGCAGTTCTTC. Translation gives CASAPQSYNEQFF.